The 10 T cell receptor beta chains presented below share a single source sample, sequenced in a study of T-cell memory formation after mild COVID-19. TCRdb re-analysed the 5' RACE reads in MiXCR, keeping a single row per CDR3 protein. The sample lists 250,000 to 350,000 distinct CDR3 sequences; roughly 15% were seen once. Sequencing used PBMCs or a T cell subset sorted from them (not recorded which). These receptors originate from a man between 18 and 35 years old who had mild COVID-19 (a few samples of this study predate the infection). Cell type and time point are not known.

The chain joins TRBV10-1 to TRBJ2-2, with 10 bases aligning to TRBD2. Germline V gene sequence: CDR1 WNHNN, CDR2 SYGVQD (reference sequence). Germline trimming cut 5 bases from V and 5 bases from J; bases unmatched to any gene: 5. The CDR3 has 15 residues. CDR3 loop: CASSPAGGSTGELFF. The DNA of the CDR3 is TGCGCCAGCAGTCCAGCGGGGGGGAGTACCGGGGAGCTGTTTTTT.

Only a few counts were recorded for this clonotype. The chain employs TRBV5-1 and TRBJ2-7; D is ambiguous. The germline CDR1 and CDR2 sequences are SGHRS and YFSETQ. The V and J ends lost 4 bases and 5 bases respectively, with 16 bases between them. The CDR3 extends over 14 amino acids. The CDR3 nucleotides are TGCGCCAGCAGCCGCTTGGGGTTGCCGGACGAGCAGTACTTC. This gives the protein CASSRLGLPDEQYF.

V is TRBV3-1 and J is TRBJ1-1; the match to TRBD1 covers 8 bases. The CDR3 extends over 12 amino acids. CDR1 and CDR2 from the germline V gene are LGHDT and YNNKEL (reference sequence). The J segment lost 11 bases and the V segment lost 6 bases, leaving 8 bases of the junction unmatched. The CDR3 loop is CASSYWTGQAFF. The CDR3 bases are TGTGCCAGCAGTTATTGGACAGGGCAGGCTTTCTTT.

This chain's CDR3 is CASSSPTGQKTQYF. The CDR3 nucleotides are TGTGCCAGCAGCTCCCCGACGGGTCAGAAGACCCAGTACTTC. V and J are TRBV27 and TRBJ2-5; D gene unclear. Germline V gene lookup returns CDR1 MNHEY and CDR2 SMNVEV (reference sequence). The length of the CDR3 is 14 residues. V was cut by 6 bases and J by 6 bases, with 17 bases left in between.

This clonotype was seen many times. This rearrangement joins TRBV7-8 to TRBJ1-1; D remains unclear. The ends were cut back, 5 bases at V and 4 bases at J, with 11 bases in the middle. The CDR3 spans 13 residues. Germline V gives CDR1 SGHVS, CDR2 FQNEAQ. The CDR3 bases are TGTGCCAGCAGCGTAGACCTGAGCACTGAAGCTTTCTTT. Amino acids: CASSVDLSTEAFF.

As DNA, the CDR3 is TGTGCCAGCAGTTACAGAGGGGAGACCCAGTACTTC. Amino acids: CASSYRGETQYF. The chain joins TRBV6-5 to TRBJ2-5; possibly TRBD2 for D (5 bases). Germline CDR1 is MNHEY and CDR2 is SVGAGI. The CDR3 totals 12 residues. V was shortened by 2 bases and J by 5 bases, with 6 bases between the two germline ends.

This clonotype was detected a few times. This rearrangement joins TRBV3-1 to TRBJ2-1; D is uncertain. Trimming pared 2 bases from V and 6 bases from J, leaving 2 bases between. Germline CDR1 reads LGHDT; CDR2 reads YNNKEL (reference sequence). The CDR3 has 11 residues. The CDR3 bases are TGTGCCAGCAGCCAACTCAATGAGCAGTTCTTC. Translating it yields CASSQLNEQFF.

This clonotype was counted between two and nine times. The chain joins TRBV4-1 to TRBJ1-6, with TRBD1 identical over 9 bases. Germline CDR1 reads MGHRA; CDR2 reads YSYEKL. V trimming: 3 bases; J trimming: 10 bases; junction bases outside the gene matches: 10. The CDR3 has 16 amino acids. The CDR3 DNA is TGCGCCAGCAGCCACCCTGGAAGGGACAGGGACTCACCCCTCCACTTT. Protein sequence: CASSHPGRDRDSPLHF.

This clonotype was found a few times. The chain links TRBV30 to TRBJ2-3; 9 bases map to TRBD2. CDR3 length: 16 amino acids. CDR1 and CDR2 from the germline V gene are GTSNPN and SVGIG (reference sequence). The V and J ends lost 4 bases and 11 bases, in that order; junction bases with no gene match: 19. The CDR3 spells CAWILEAGGHYGVQYF. The CDR3 DNA is TGTGCCTGGATTCTTGAGGCGGGGGGGCATTATGGGGTGCAGTATTTT. Full variable domain (rest looked up from reference TRBV30 and TRBJ2-3): SQTIHQWPATLVQPVGSPLSLECTVEGTSNPNLYWYRQAAGRGLQLLFYSVGIGQISSEVPQNLSASRPQDRQFILSSKKLLLSDSGFYLCAWILEAGGHYGVQYFGPGTRLTVL.

The chain employs TRBV7-3 and TRBJ2-3; perhaps TRBD1 as D (6 bases). Trimming shortened V by 5 bases and J by 1 base, and 16 bases separated the two germline ends. This CDR3 is 16 amino acids long. Germline loops: CDR1 SGHTA, CDR2 FQGTGA. CDR3 residues: CASSPFDRTGTDTQYF. CDR3 DNA: TGTGCCAGCAGCCCATTTGACAGGACAGGCACAGATACGCAGTATTTT.